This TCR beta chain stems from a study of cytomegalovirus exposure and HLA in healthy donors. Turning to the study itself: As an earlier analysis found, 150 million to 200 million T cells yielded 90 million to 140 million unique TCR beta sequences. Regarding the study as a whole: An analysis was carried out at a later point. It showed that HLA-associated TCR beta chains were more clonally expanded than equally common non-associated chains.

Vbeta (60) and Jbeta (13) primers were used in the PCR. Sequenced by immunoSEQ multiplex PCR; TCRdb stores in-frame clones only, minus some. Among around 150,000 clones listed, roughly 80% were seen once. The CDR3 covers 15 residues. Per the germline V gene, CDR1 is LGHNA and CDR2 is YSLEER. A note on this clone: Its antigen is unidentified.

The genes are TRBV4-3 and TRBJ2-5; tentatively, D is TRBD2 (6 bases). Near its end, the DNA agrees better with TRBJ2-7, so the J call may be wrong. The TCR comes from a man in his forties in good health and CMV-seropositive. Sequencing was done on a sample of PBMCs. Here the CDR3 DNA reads TGCGCCAGCAGCCAAGGTCGTTTGCTAGCGAGCGAGCAGTACTTC. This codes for CASSQGRLLASEQYF.